This TCR beta chain is drawn from a study of tissue T cells after allogeneic stem cell transplantation. Study outcomes and limitations: Sampling depth was limited, and the cohort was small and clinically varied.

The CDR3 has 16 amino acids. V was pared by 5 bases and J by 6 bases, with 22 bases between. Germline CDR1 and CDR2: MDHEN and SYDVKM. Method: immunoSEQ multiplex PCR; TCRdb's copy keeps in-frame clones and lacks some. The sample holds more than 9,000 clones, 70% seen once. A note on this clone: Its specificity is unknown.

The sequence came from a woman aged 18 to 55 with breast cancer. The gene calls are TRBV28 and TRBJ1-2; TRBD1 is a possible D gene (5 bases). The starting material was tissue from the right colon, obtained at autopsy. CDR3 nucleotide sequence: TGTGCCAGCAGTCCCCCCGGGCAGGGAGTTGACAATGGCTACACCTTC. Protein: CASSPPGQGVDNGYTF.